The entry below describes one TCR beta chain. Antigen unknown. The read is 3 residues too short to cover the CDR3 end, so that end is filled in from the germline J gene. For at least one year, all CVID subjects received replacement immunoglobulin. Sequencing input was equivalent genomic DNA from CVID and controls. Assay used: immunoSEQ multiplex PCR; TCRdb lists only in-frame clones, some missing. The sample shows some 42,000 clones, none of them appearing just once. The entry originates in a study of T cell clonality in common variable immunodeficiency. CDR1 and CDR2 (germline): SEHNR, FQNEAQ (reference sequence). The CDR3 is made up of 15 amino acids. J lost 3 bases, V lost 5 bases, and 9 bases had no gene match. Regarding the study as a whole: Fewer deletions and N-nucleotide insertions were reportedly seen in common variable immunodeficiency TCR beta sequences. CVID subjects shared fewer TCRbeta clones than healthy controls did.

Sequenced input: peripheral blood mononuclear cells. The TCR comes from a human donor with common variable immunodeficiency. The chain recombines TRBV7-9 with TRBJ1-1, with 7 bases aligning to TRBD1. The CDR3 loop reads CASSPRGQGDTEAFF. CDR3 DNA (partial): TGTGCCAGCAGCCCGAGGGGGCAGGGGGACACTGAA.